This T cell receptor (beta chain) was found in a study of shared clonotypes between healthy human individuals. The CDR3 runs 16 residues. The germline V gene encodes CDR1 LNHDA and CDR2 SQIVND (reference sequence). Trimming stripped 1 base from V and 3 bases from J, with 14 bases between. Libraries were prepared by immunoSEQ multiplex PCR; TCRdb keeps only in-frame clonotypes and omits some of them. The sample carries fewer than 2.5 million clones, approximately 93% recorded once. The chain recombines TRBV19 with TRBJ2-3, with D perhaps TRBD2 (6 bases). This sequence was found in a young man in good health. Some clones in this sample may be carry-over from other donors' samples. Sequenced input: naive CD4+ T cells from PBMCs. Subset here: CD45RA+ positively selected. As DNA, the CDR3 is TGTGCCAGTAGTATAGGGGGCGGGGTACGGACAGATACGCAGTATTTT. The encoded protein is CASSIGGGVRTDTQYF.